The clone carrying this TCR beta chain was seen more than once but under ten times. This sample is part of a study of cytomegalovirus exposure and HLA in healthy donors. Primers: 60 Vbeta forward and 13 Jbeta reverse. The method was immunoSEQ multiplex PCR; TCRdb's version includes in-frame clones alone and lacks a portion of them. In the table there are under 85,000 clones, about 80% of which are singletons. V was clipped by 5 bases and J by 3 bases, with 10 bases between them. Germline CDR1 MRHNA, CDR2 SNTAGT. The CDR3 sequence is 14 residues long. The V gene is TRBV6-4, the J gene TRBJ2-2; a possible D gene is TRBD2 (5 bases). This clonotype originated in a man aged 18 to 29 in good health and CMV-seronegative. The sequencing input was PBMCs. CDR3 residues: CASSRGPDTGELFF. CDR3 nucleotides: TGTGCCAGCAGTCGAGGGCCGGACACCGGGGAGCTGTTTTTT.